This T cell receptor beta chain was retrieved from a study of T cells in localized non-small cell lung cancer. Regarding the study as a whole: Heterogeneity cannot be ruled out, as sequencing used one tumor region only.

A word on this clone: What it binds is not known.

The data were produced by immunoSEQ multiplex PCR, yet TCRdb's version contains in-frame clones alone and is incomplete. The sample includes 25,000 to 30,000 clones, roughly 90% of them seen just once. Per germline, CDR1 SGHDT and CDR2 YYEEEE. Trimming pared 4 bases from V and 6 bases from J, leaving 14 bases between. The CDR3 is made up of 13 amino acids. This clonotype was sampled from a woman between 18 and 49 years old with stage I lung adenocarcinoma. The rearrangement links TRBV5-6 to TRBJ2-7; D perhaps matches TRBD2 (5 bases). The input for sequencing was peripheral blood, taken before any cancer treatment. The CDR3 sequence is CASSALESVEQYF. CDR3 sequence (DNA): TGTGCCAGCAGCGCACTAGAGTCGGTCGAGCAGTACTTC.